This T cell receptor beta chain was sequenced during a study of T cell repertoires in cytomegalovirus infection. Overall study context: In the study, CMV epitopes included recently identified HLA-C-restricted and well-studied HLA-B-restricted ones. Study results and caveats: HLA-C-restricted TCR beta clonotypes specific for CMV led the ex vivo response. The cumulative frequency of public TCR beta families identified carriers of CMV plus the relevant HLA.

The CDR3 covers 17 residues. Looked up from germline, CDR1 is ENHRY and CDR2 is SYGVKD. Trimming removed 2 bases at V and 0 bases at J, with 14 bases between. TCRdb reanalysed the reads using MiXCR and keeps one entry per CDR3 protein. The sample has roughly 310,000 distinct CDR3 sequences; 29% are singletons. This clonotype was recorded many times. Its cognate antigen is unknown. The receptor comes from a human donor in good health (CMV status not recorded). Some clones in this sample may be carry-over from other donors' samples. Source: cultured PBMCs, taken from culture after CMV antigen stimulation. The chain links TRBV10-3 to TRBJ2-4, with a tentative D call TRBD2 (5 bases). The CDR3: CAISEGPGVLAKNIQYF. CDR3 nucleotide sequence: TGTGCCATCAGTGAGGGACCCGGGGTGCTAGCCAAAAACATTCAGTACTTC.